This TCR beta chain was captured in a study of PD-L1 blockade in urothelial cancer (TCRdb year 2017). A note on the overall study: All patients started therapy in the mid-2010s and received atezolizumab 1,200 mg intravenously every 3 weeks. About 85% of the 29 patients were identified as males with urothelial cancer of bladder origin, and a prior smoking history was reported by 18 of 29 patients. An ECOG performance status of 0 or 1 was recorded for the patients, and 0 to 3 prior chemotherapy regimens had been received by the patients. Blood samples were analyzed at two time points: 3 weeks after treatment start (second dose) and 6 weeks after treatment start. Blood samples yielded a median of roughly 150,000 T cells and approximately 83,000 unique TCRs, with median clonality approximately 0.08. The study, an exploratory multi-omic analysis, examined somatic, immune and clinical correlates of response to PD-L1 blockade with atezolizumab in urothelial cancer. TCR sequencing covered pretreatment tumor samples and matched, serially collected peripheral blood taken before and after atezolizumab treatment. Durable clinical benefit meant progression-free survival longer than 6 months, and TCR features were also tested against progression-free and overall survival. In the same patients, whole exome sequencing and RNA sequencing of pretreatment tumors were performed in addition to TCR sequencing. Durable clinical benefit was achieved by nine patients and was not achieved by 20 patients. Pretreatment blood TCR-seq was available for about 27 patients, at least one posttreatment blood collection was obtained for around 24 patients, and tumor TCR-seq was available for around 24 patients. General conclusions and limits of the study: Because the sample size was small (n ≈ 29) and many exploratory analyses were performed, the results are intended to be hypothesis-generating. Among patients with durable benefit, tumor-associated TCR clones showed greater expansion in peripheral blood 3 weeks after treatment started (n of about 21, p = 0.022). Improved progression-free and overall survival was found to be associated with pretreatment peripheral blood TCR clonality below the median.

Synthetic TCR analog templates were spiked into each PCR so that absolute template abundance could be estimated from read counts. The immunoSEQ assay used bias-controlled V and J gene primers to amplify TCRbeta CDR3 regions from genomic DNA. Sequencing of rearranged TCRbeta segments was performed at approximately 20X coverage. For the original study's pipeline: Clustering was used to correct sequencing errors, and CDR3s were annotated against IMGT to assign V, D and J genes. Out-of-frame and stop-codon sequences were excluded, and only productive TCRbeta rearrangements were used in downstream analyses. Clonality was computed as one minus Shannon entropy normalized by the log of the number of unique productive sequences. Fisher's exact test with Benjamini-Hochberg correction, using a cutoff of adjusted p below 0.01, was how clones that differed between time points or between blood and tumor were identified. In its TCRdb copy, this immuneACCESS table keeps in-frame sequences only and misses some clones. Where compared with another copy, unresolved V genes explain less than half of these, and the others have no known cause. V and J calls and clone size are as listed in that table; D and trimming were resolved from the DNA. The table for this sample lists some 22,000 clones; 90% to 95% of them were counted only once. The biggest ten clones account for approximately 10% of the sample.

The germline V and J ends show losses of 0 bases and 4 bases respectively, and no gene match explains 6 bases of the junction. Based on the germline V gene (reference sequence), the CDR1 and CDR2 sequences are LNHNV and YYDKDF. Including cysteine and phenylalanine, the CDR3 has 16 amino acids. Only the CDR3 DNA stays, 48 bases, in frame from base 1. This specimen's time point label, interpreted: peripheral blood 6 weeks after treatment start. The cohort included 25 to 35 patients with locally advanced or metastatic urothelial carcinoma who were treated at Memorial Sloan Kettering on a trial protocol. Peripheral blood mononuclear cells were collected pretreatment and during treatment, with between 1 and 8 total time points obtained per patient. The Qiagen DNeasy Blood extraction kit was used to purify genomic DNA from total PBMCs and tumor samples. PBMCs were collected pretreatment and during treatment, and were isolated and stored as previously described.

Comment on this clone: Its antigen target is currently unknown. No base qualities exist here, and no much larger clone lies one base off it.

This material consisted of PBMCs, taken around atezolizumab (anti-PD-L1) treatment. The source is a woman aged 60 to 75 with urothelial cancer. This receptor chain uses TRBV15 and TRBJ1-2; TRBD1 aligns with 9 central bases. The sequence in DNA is TGTGCCACCAGCAGAGATTTGGACAGGGGAAGCTATGGCTACACCTTC. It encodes CATSRDLDRGSYGYTF.